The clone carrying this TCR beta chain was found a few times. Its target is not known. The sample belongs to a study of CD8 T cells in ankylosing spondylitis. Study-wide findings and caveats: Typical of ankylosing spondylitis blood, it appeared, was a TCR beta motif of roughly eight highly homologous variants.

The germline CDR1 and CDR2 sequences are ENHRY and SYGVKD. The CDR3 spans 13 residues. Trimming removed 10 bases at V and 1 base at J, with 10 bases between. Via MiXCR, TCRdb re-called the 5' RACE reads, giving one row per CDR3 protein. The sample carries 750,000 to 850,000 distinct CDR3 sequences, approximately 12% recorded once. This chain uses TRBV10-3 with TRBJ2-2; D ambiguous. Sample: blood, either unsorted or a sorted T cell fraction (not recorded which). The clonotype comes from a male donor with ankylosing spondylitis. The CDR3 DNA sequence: TGTGCCACCGGTTTTGAGAACACCGGGGAGCTGTTTTTT. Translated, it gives CATGFENTGELFF.